These 7 T cell receptor beta chains came from one sample sequenced in a study of cytotoxic CD8 clonotypes in ibrutinib-treated CLL. Some clones are missing from TCRdb's copy, which holds only in-frame ones; the method was immunoSEQ multiplex PCR. The sample lists over 200,000 clones, about four fifths occurring once. The sequencing used PBMCs, collected after 12 months of ibrutinib treatment. All receptors derive from a human donor with chronic lymphocytic leukemia.

This chain joins TRBV7-2 and TRBJ2-4; TRBD1 agrees at 7 bases. The CDR3 totals 13 residues. Per germline, CDR1 SGHTA and CDR2 FQGNSA. V shed 4 bases and J 8 bases; nucleotides not matched to a gene: 5. The CDR3 sequence: CASSWERGHIQYF. The CDR3 DNA reads as TGTGCCAGCAGCTGGGAAAGGGGGCACATTCAGTACTTC.

The chain has TRBV7-9 and TRBJ1-2; D perhaps matches TRBD1 (5 bases). This CDR3 is 16 amino acids long. The germline V and J ends were trimmed by 6 bases and 8 bases, with 25 bases remaining between them. Per germline, CDR1 SEHNR and CDR2 FQNEAQ (reference sequence). The CDR3 here is CASSLIPRDLTGGYTF. The CDR3 nucleotides read TGTGCCAGCAGTCTAATCCCCCGGGACTTAACGGGCGGCTACACCTTC. The variable domain in full, completed from reference TRBV7-9 and TRBJ1-2, reads DTGVSQNPRHKITKRGQNVTFRCDPISEHNRLYWYRQTLGQGPEFLTYFQNEAQLEKSRLLSDRFSAERPKGSFSTLEIQRTEQGDSAMYLCASSLIPRDLTGGYTFGSGTRLTVV.

V gene TRBV2 combines with J gene TRBJ2-1; 12 bases agree with TRBD1. This CDR3 spans 15 amino acids. V was clipped by 6 bases and J by 8 bases; unmatched bases: 8. The germline CDR1 and CDR2 sequences are SNHLY and FYNNEI. The CDR3 spells CASRDGTGGSDEQFF. The CDR3 nucleotides read TGTGCCAGCAGGGACGGGACAGGGGGCTCTGATGAGCAGTTCTTC. The full variable domain, in which reference TRBV2 and TRBJ2-1 provide the parts outside the CDR3, is EPEVTQTPSHQVTQMGQEVILRCVPISNHLYFYWYRQILGQKVEFLVSFYNNEISEKSEIFDDQFSVERPDGSNFTLKIRSTKLEDSAMYFCASRDGTGGSDEQFFGPGTRLTVL.

The chain joins TRBV5-4 to TRBJ2-2; D is unresolved. V lost 9 bases to trimming and J lost 4 bases, with 19 bases between them. The length of the CDR3 is 15 residues. The germline V gene has CDR1 SGHNT and CDR2 YYREEE (reference sequence). Here the CDR3 DNA reads TGTGCCACCCAGCTACAATCGTCCCCCACCGGGGAGCTGTTTTTT. Amino acid sequence: CATQLQSSPTGELFF.

This chain uses TRBV27 with TRBJ2-7, with 10 bases that match TRBD1. The CDR3 loop spans 14 amino acids. Germline trimming cut 7 bases from V and 2 bases from J; bases unmatched to any gene: 5. The germline V gene encodes CDR1 MNHEY and CDR2 SMNVEV (reference sequence). The CDR3 here is CASNAGQGAYEQYF. The CDR3 DNA follows: TGTGCCAGCAACGCCGGACAGGGGGCCTACGAGCAGTACTTC.

The chain couples TRBV5-4 to TRBJ1-3; D gene ambiguous. Trimming stripped 2 bases from V and 2 bases from J, with 5 bases between. The CDR3 extends over 13 amino acids. Germline V gives CDR1 SGHNT, CDR2 YYREEE (reference sequence). CDR3 bases: TGTGCCAGCAGCTTTGTGGCTGGAAACACCATATATTTT. It is translated as CASSFVAGNTIYF.

The V gene is TRBV13, the J gene TRBJ2-7; TRBD2 matches 8 bases. CDR3 length: 14 amino acids. J was trimmed by 6 bases and V by 6 bases; bases with no gene match: 10. Per the germline V gene, CDR1 is PRHDT and CDR2 is FYEKMQ (reference sequence). CDR3 residues: CASRGTGGPGEQYF. The CDR3 region has the DNA TGTGCCAGCAGGGGGACGGGAGGGCCCGGCGAGCAGTACTTC.